Below, 16 T cell receptor beta chains from the same sample are listed, as sequenced in a study of blood T cell repertoires in COVID-19. The assay was immunoSEQ multiplex PCR, and TCRdb's table has in-frame clones only and misses some. The sample records under 30,000 clones, roughly nine tenths being singletons. Sequenced: peripheral blood. Receptors were obtained from a human donor with active COVID-19. The donor label of this sample is uncertain.

V is TRBV5-1 and J is TRBJ2-2; D gene unclear. The ends were cut back, 0 bases at V and 6 bases at J, with 6 bases in the middle. There are 13 residues in the CDR3. Germline lookup yields CDR1 SGHRS and CDR2 YFSETQ. In DNA, the CDR3 is TGCGCCAGCAGCTTGGCTGTGTCCGGGGAGCTGTTTTTT. It codes for CASSLAVSGELFF.

The CDR3 nucleotides read TGTGCCACCAGCCGGAGCTCGACTAGCGGGCCCTGGAGGGGGCAGTTCTTC. Its translation: CATSRSSTSGPWRGQFF. The chain couples TRBV15 to TRBJ2-1; 10 nucleotides align to TRBD2. From germline, CDR1 is LNHNV and CDR2 YYDKDF (reference sequence). This CDR3 region has 17 residues. The V segment lost 5 bases and the J segment 12 bases; nucleotides outside the gene matches: 19.

This clone appeared a single time. The V and J genes are TRBV20-1 and TRBJ2-1; the match to TRBD2 covers 9 bases. V trimming: 3 bases; J trimming: 2 bases; junction bases outside the gene matches: 5. The CDR3 consists of 15 residues. Germline assignment: CDR1 DFQATT and CDR2 SNEGSKA (reference sequence). The CDR3 DNA follows: TGCAGTGCTAGTCCTAGCGGGATCCCCTACAATGAGCAGTTCTTC. It specifies CSASPSGIPYNEQFF.

The count of this clone is one. The chain combines TRBV18 with TRBJ1-2, with D perhaps matching TRBD1 (5 bases). Germline lookup yields CDR1 KGHSH and CDR2 LQKENI. This CDR3 has 13 residues. Trimming stripped 4 bases from V and 5 bases from J, with 11 bases between. The CDR3 here is CASSQPTDYGYTF. CDR3 nucleotides: TGTGCCAGCTCACAACCGACAGATTATGGCTACACCTTC.

The chain couples TRBV6-5 to TRBJ2-7, with 8 bases aligning to TRBD2. Germline trimming cut 6 bases from V and 7 bases from J; bases unmatched to any gene: 5. The CDR3 is 12 amino acids. Germline-derived CDR1 and CDR2 are MNHEY and SVGAGI. Written as DNA, the CDR3 is TGTGCCAGCAGCGACGGGAGGGGTGAGCAGTACTTC. It translates to CASSDGRGEQYF.

The chain combines TRBV4-1 with TRBJ2-1; the D gene is possibly TRBD2 (7 bases). The ends were cut back, 4 bases at V and 9 bases at J, with 28 bases in the middle. Germline CDR1 and CDR2: MGHRA and YSYEKL. CDR3 length: 18 amino acids. The CDR3 bases are TGCGCCAGCAGCCCTAAACCTACACAGGGTGCGGGAGTGAGTGAGCAGTTCTTC. Its translation: CASSPKPTQGAGVSEQFF.

CDR3 sequence reads: CASSEVDRGRAVAFF. The CDR3 DNA sequence: TGTGCCAGCAGTGAAGTGGACAGGGGGCGCGCCGTAGCTTTCTTT. The V and J genes are TRBV6-1 and TRBJ1-1; the match to TRBD1 covers 11 bases. The germline V gene has CDR1 MNHNS and CDR2 SASEGT. J was trimmed by 10 bases and V by 1 base; bases with no gene match: 8. This CDR3 has 15 amino acids.

This clone has just one count. The V call is TRBV25-1, the J call TRBJ2-3; 8 nucleotides agree with TRBD2. This CDR3 region has 14 residues. Trimming cost V 8 bases and J 7 bases; bases outside gene matches: 11. Germline V gives CDR1 MGHDK, CDR2 SYGVNS. CDR3 sequence reads: CASADSGVTYTQYF. The CDR3 coding sequence is TGTGCCAGCGCCGATAGCGGGGTGACATATACGCAGTATTTT.

J is TRBJ1-2 and V is TRBV11-1; 7 nucleotides line up with TRBD1. The V and J ends lost 3 bases and 2 bases, in that order; junction bases with no gene match: 9. The germline CDR1 and CDR2 sequences are SGHAT and FQDESV (reference sequence). The CDR3 is 16 residues long. CDR3: CASSFLTGSKNYGYTF. The CDR3 coding sequence is TGTGCCAGCAGCTTCTTGACAGGGAGTAAGAACTATGGCTACACCTTC.

This clone was seen only once. The chain combines TRBV10-3 with TRBJ2-3; 7 bases are shared with TRBD2. The CDR3 is 14 amino acids. Germline lookup yields CDR1 ENHRY and CDR2 SYGVKD. The V gene end was trimmed by 2 bases and the J gene end by 1 base; junction bases not matched to a gene: 0. The CDR3 DNA follows: TGTGCCATCAGTGAGGCGGGGGGCACAGATACGCAGTATTTT. Translation gives CAISEAGGTDTQYF.

The chain carries TRBV29-1 and TRBJ2-5, with D possibly being TRBD2 (5 bases). The CDR3 extends over 15 amino acids. Germline V lookup: CDR1 SQVTM, CDR2 ANQGSEA. With 4 bases removed from V and 4 bases from J, the gap between germline ends came to 19 bases. This CDR3 reads CSVVPAEVWVETQYF. The CDR3 nucleotides are TGCAGCGTTGTACCGGCGGAGGTTTGGGTAGAGACCCAGTACTTC.

The chain uses TRBV2 and TRBJ1-1; 10 bases agree with TRBD1. The CDR3 totals 15 residues. J lost 1 base, V lost 8 bases, and 7 bases had no gene match. The germline V gene encodes CDR1 SNHLY and CDR2 FYNNEI. CDR3: CASREDRGGNTEAFF. CDR3 DNA: TGTGCCAGCCGGGAGGACAGGGGGGGGAACACTGAAGCTTTCTTT.

The CDR3 region has the DNA TGTGCCAGTAGTATAGTGGCGGCCGGGGGCTACGAGCAGTACTTC. Protein product: CASSIVAAGGYEQYF. The chain recombines TRBV19 with TRBJ2-7; TRBD2 is a possible D gene (6 bases). V lost 1 base and J 3 bases, leaving 13 bases between the germline ends. The germline gives CDR1 LNHDA, CDR2 SQIVND (reference sequence). The length of the CDR3 is 15 residues.

CDR3 in DNA: TGTGCCAGCAGCTTGGGGGACAGGGCATCTCGCGAGCAGTACTTC. Protein sequence: CASSLGDRASREQYF. The chain employs TRBV5-4 and TRBJ2-7; 9 bases are a match to TRBD1. V shed 0 bases, J shed 6 bases, and the junction held 7 bases outside the gene matches. CDR1 is SGHNT and CDR2 is YYREEE in the germline V gene (reference sequence). This CDR3 is built from 15 residues.

The genes are TRBV7-2 and TRBJ2-7, with TRBD2 matching 15 bases. Germline V gene lookup returns CDR1 SGHTA and CDR2 FQGNSA. This CDR3 contains 15 residues. V trimming: 1 base; J trimming: 9 bases; junction bases outside the gene matches: 4. The CDR3 region is CASSLGTSGRAAQYF. CDR3 nucleotides: TGTGCCAGCAGCTTAGGGACTAGCGGGAGGGCCGCGCAGTACTTC.

This clone was detected only a few times. The genes are TRBV11-2 and TRBJ2-1; D ambiguous. The CDR3 has 12 residues. Looked up from germline, CDR1 is SGHAT and CDR2 is FQNNGV. Trimming took 8 bases from V and 7 from J, leaving 12 bases between them. CDR3 sequence reads: CASCRWRNEQFF. The CDR3 nucleotides read TGTGCCAGCTGTCGGTGGAGAAATGAGCAGTTCTTC.